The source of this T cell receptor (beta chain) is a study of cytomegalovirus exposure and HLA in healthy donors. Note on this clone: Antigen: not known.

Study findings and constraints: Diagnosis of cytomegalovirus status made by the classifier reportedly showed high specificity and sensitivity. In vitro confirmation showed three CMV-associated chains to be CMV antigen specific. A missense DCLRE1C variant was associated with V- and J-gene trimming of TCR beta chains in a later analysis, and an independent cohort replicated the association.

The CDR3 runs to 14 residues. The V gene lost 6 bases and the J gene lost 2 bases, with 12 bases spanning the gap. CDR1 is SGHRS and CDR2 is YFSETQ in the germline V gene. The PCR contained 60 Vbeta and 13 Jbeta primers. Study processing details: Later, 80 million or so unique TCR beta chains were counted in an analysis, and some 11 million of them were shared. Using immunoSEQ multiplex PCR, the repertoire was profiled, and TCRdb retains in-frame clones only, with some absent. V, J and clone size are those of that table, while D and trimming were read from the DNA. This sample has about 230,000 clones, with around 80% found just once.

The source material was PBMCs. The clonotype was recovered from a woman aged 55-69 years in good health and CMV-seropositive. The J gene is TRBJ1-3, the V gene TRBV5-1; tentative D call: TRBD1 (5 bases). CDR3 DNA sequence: TGCGCCAGCAAGGAGGGGACTCCTGGAAACACCATATATTTT. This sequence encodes CASKEGTPGNTIYF.